This TCR beta chain appears in the sequencing data of a study of blood T cell repertoires in COVID-19. Whole-study context: Samples taken during acute and convalescent COVID-19 were collected in the United States, Italy and Spain.

Patients of the Seattle cohort, enrolled during active infection, were followed longitudinally. This CDR3 has 16 amino acids. CDR1 is MNHEY and CDR2 is SMNVEV in the germline V gene (reference sequence). V was pared by 6 bases and J by 0 bases, with 7 bases of the junction left unmatched. The table came from immunoSEQ multiplex PCR; TCRdb's copy has only in-frame clones and leaves some out. This table holds under 300,000 clones, around 90% found once. A single count supports this clone. The TCR originated in a man aged 25 to 45 with COVID-19, enrolled during active disease. The material sequenced was peripheral blood. This chain links TRBV27 with TRBJ1-4; 7 bases are a match to TRBD1. For the CDR3, the DNA is TGTGCCAGCAGCAGCGGACAGGCAACAACTAATGAAAAACTGTTTTTT. Amino acid sequence: CASSSGQATTNEKLFF. The variable domain in full, completed from reference TRBV27 and TRBJ1-4, reads EAQVTQNPRYLITVTGKKLTVTCSQNMNHEYMSWYRQDPGLGLRQIYYSMNVEVTDKGDVPEGYKVSRKEKRNFPLILESPSPNQTSLYFCASSSGQATTNEKLFFGSGTQLSVL.